The rows below give T cell receptor beta chains drawn from one sample of a study of spatial heterogeneity in lung cancer. TCRdb re-called the 5' RACE reads with MiXCR, one entry per CDR3 protein. Among around 110,000 distinct CDR3 sequences listed, less than 15% were seen once. The source material was PBMCs, sampled at follow-up. The receptor source for this set is a male donor with early-stage non-small cell lung cancer. The CDR3 runs from the conserved cysteine through the conserved F or W. The D gene is left open where the match is weak. Size tells how often a clone was seen (once, few, many) or the class of an expanded clone, and some rows leave it out.

cdr3_nt: TGCGCCAGCAGTGAGGAGGGGACCTACAATGAGCAGTTCTTC; cdr3_aa: CASSEEGTYNEQFF; j_call: TRBJ2-1; v_call: TRBV10-1; d_call: -; clone_size: few
cdr3_nt: TGTGCCAGCAGTTGGATGCCGGGGCCCTCCTACAATGAGCAGTTCTTC; cdr3_aa: CASSWMPGPSYNEQFF; j_call: TRBJ2-1; v_call: TRBV6-2/TRBV6-3; d_call: -; clone_size: -
cdr3_nt: TGCAGCGTTAAAGGGGAGGGGAACACCGGGGAGCTGTTTTTT; cdr3_aa: CSVKGEGNTGELFF; j_call: TRBJ2-2; v_call: TRBV29-1; d_call: TRBD2; clone_size: many
cdr3_nt: TGCAGCGAGAGGGACAGCCACTATGGCTACACCTTC; cdr3_aa: CSERDSHYGYTF; j_call: TRBJ1-2; v_call: TRBV29-1; d_call: TRBD1; clone_size: many
cdr3_nt: TGTGCCAGCAGCCCAAATACACAGCAGCCAACCGAACCCCATTCGCACGCTGAAGCTTTCTTT; cdr3_aa: CASSPNTQQPTEPHSHAEAFF; j_call: TRBJ1-1; v_call: TRBV3-1; d_call: -; clone_size: -
cdr3_nt: TGCGCCAGCAGCCAAACAGGGTTAAGGACTCAGGATACGCAGTATTTT; cdr3_aa: CASSQTGLRTQDTQYF; j_call: TRBJ2-3; v_call: TRBV4-1; d_call: -; clone_size: -
cdr3_nt: TGTGCCAGCAGCCCTTTGGCGTCGGGAATGAATCAGCCCCAGCATTTT; cdr3_aa: CASSPLASGMNQPQHF; j_call: TRBJ1-5; v_call: TRBV11-2; d_call: -; clone_size: -
cdr3_nt: TGTGCCAGCAGGCCAGGGGCGAATCAGCCCCAGCATTTT; cdr3_aa: CASRPGANQPQHF; j_call: TRBJ1-5; v_call: TRBV7-2; d_call: -; clone_size: -
cdr3_nt: TGTGCCAGCAGCCAAGATATGTTTTTCAATCAGCCCCAGCATTTT; cdr3_aa: CASSQDMFFNQPQHF; j_call: TRBJ1-5; v_call: TRBV4-2; d_call: -; clone_size: -
cdr3_nt: TGTGCCAGCAGCTTAGGGGCCCGTAGGGAGCAGTTCTTC; cdr3_aa: CASSLGARREQFF; j_call: TRBJ2-1; v_call: TRBV7-2; d_call: -; clone_size: many
cdr3_nt: TGTGCCAGTAGTATCCAGAGACTAGCGGGGGCCTCCTACAATGAGCAGTTCTTC; cdr3_aa: CASSIQRLAGASYNEQFF; j_call: TRBJ2-1; v_call: TRBV19; d_call: TRBD2; clone_size: -
cdr3_nt: TGTGCCAGCAGCTTAGAGGCAGGGGGTCAGCCCCAGCATTTT; cdr3_aa: CASSLEAGGQPQHF; j_call: TRBJ1-5; v_call: TRBV7-9; d_call: TRBD1; clone_size: -
cdr3_nt: TGCGCCAGCAGCCGAAACAGGGACGGTAGTTATGGCTACACCTTC; cdr3_aa: CASSRNRDGSYGYTF; j_call: TRBJ1-2; v_call: TRBV4-1; d_call: -; clone_size: many
cdr3_nt: TGTGCCAGCATGGGAAGGACAGGGTTGCCCGGGGAGCTGTTTTTT; cdr3_aa: CASMGRTGLPGELFF; j_call: TRBJ2-2; v_call: TRBV2; d_call: TRBD1; clone_size: -
cdr3_nt: TGTGCCAGCAGTCCTGGTGGTCTCACAGATACGCAGTATTTT; cdr3_aa: CASSPGGLTDTQYF; j_call: TRBJ2-3; v_call: TRBV28; d_call: -; clone_size: many
cdr3_nt: TGTGCCAGCAGCCAAGCTCGCCTTGGAGGTCCGTCCTACGAGCAGTACTTC; cdr3_aa: CASSQARLGGPSYEQYF; j_call: TRBJ2-7; v_call: TRBV3-1; d_call: -; clone_size: -
cdr3_nt: TGCGCCAGTAGTCGGGACGCCCTCTCCTACGAGCAGTACTTC; cdr3_aa: CASSRDALSYEQYF; j_call: TRBJ2-7; v_call: TRBV5-1; d_call: -; clone_size: few
cdr3_nt: TGTGCCAGCAGATTAGCGGGGCCCAAAAACATTCAGTACTTC; cdr3_aa: CASRLAGPKNIQYF; j_call: TRBJ2-4; v_call: TRBV3-1; d_call: TRBD2; clone_size: -
cdr3_nt: TGTGCCAGCAGTTTAGGGCAGGGTATGACTGAAGCTTTTTTT; cdr3_aa: CASSLGQGMTEAFF; j_call: TRBJ1-1; v_call: TRBV12-3/TRBV12-4; d_call: -; clone_size: -
cdr3_nt: TGTGCCAGCAGCTTACTCTGGGACGGGGGTTCCTACGAGCAGTACTTC; cdr3_aa: CASSLLWDGGSYEQYF; j_call: TRBJ2-7; v_call: TRBV7-2; d_call: -; clone_size: many
cdr3_nt: TGTGCCAGCAGTTTAGAGGGGGGCTACGAGCAGTACTTC; cdr3_aa: CASSLEGGYEQYF; j_call: TRBJ2-7; v_call: TRBV12-3/TRBV12-4; d_call: -; clone_size: many
cdr3_nt: TGTGCCAGCAGCCCGGGACAGGGCAATTCACCCCTCCACTTT; cdr3_aa: CASSPGQGNSPLHF; j_call: TRBJ1-6; v_call: TRBV12-3/TRBV12-4; d_call: TRBD1; clone_size: many
cdr3_nt: TGTGCCAGCAGCTTTGGTCTAGCGGGGGGAGCCAAAAACATTCAGTACTTC; cdr3_aa: CASSFGLAGGAKNIQYF; j_call: TRBJ2-4; v_call: TRBV11-2; d_call: TRBD2; clone_size: few
cdr3_nt: TGTGCCAGCAGCTGGGAGAACACTGAAGCTTTCTTT; cdr3_aa: CASSWENTEAFF; j_call: TRBJ1-1; v_call: TRBV5-4; d_call: -; clone_size: many
cdr3_nt: TGTGCCAGCAGGGACCGCTCGAATTCACCCCTCCACTTT; cdr3_aa: CASRDRSNSPLHF; j_call: TRBJ1-6; v_call: TRBV6-2/TRBV6-3; d_call: -; clone_size: many
cdr3_nt: TGTGCCAGCAGAGCCACAGGGGGCCCAGACAACTATGGCTACACCTTC; cdr3_aa: CASRATGGPDNYGYTF; j_call: TRBJ1-2; v_call: TRBV3-1; d_call: TRBD1; clone_size: few
cdr3_nt: TGTGCCACCAGTGACTCCAATCCGGGACAATACACCGGGGAGCTGTTTTTT; cdr3_aa: CATSDSNPGQYTGELFF; j_call: TRBJ2-2; v_call: TRBV24-1; d_call: -; clone_size: -
cdr3_nt: TGTGCCAGCAGTTTAGGGGCCCAGATCACAGATACGCAGTATTTT; cdr3_aa: CASSLGAQITDTQYF; j_call: TRBJ2-3; v_call: TRBV12-3/TRBV12-4; d_call: -; clone_size: -
cdr3_nt: TGCGCCAGCAGCTTCACCCGAACGGACACTGAAGCTTTCTTT; cdr3_aa: CASSFTRTDTEAFF; j_call: TRBJ1-1; v_call: TRBV5-1; d_call: -; clone_size: -
cdr3_nt: TGTGCCACCAGTGAAACGGTGAACACTGAAGCTTTCTTT; cdr3_aa: CATSETVNTEAFF; j_call: TRBJ1-1; v_call: TRBV24-1; d_call: -; clone_size: few
cdr3_nt: TGCGCCAGCAGTCAGATAGACAGGTACACCCAAGAGACCCAGTACTTC; cdr3_aa: CASSQIDRYTQETQYF; j_call: TRBJ2-5; v_call: TRBV10-2; d_call: -; clone_size: many
cdr3_nt: TGCGCCAGCAGTCTAGCGGGGGGGCAAGAGACCCAGTACTTC; cdr3_aa: CASSLAGGQETQYF; j_call: TRBJ2-5; v_call: TRBV10-2; d_call: TRBD2; clone_size: many
cdr3_nt: TGTGCCAGCAGCTCGATTCTGGACGAGCAGTACTTC; cdr3_aa: CASSSILDEQYF; j_call: TRBJ2-7; v_call: TRBV12-3/TRBV12-4; d_call: -; clone_size: -
cdr3_nt: TGTGCCAGCAGCTTACGCTCTAGCGGGACTAGCACAGATACGCAGTATTTT; cdr3_aa: CASSLRSSGTSTDTQYF; j_call: TRBJ2-3; v_call: TRBV7-2; d_call: TRBD2; clone_size: -
cdr3_nt: TGTGCCAGCAGCAAAACGGGACAGGGGGGAACCTACGAGCAGTACTTC; cdr3_aa: CASSKTGQGGTYEQYF; j_call: TRBJ2-7; v_call: TRBV7-2; d_call: TRBD1; clone_size: many
cdr3_nt: TGTGCCAGCAGCCAAGAAAGGAACACTGAAGCTTTCTTT; cdr3_aa: CASSQERNTEAFF; j_call: TRBJ1-1; v_call: TRBV4-2; d_call: -; clone_size: many
cdr3_nt: TGCGCCAGCAGCCAAGTGGAAGGGCCCCAGCATTTT; cdr3_aa: CASSQVEGPQHF; j_call: TRBJ1-5; v_call: TRBV4-1; d_call: -; clone_size: few
cdr3_nt: TGTGCCAGCAGCACGTCCTACGAGCAGTACTTC; cdr3_aa: CASSTSYEQYF; j_call: TRBJ2-7; v_call: TRBV28; d_call: -; clone_size: -
cdr3_nt: TGTGCCACCCTAACCCAGGGGGATACGCAGTATTTT; cdr3_aa: CATLTQGDTQYF; j_call: TRBJ2-3; v_call: TRBV27; d_call: -; clone_size: -